Listed below are T cell receptor beta chains from one sample, sequenced in a study of beta chain bispecific antibodies for T cell cancers. These receptors lack a known antigen. TCRdb re-analysed the 5' RACE reads in MiXCR, keeping a single row per CDR3 protein. The data hold some 17,000 distinct CDR3 sequences, with about 2.2% observed a single time. The sequenced sample was healthy donor T cells cultured with leukemia cells. The origin of the receptors is a human donor in good health. Some clones in this sample may be carry-over from other donors' samples. The CDR3 runs from the conserved cysteine through the conserved F or W. The order of the fields is J gene, clone size, V gene, D gene, CDR3 protein, CDR3 DNA. The D gene is left open where the match is weak. Part of the rows lack a size; the others show once, few, many or a class for expanded clones.

>TRBJ1-1|many|TRBV2|-
CASISANTEAFF
TGTGCCAGCATAAGCGCAAACACTGAAGCTTTCTTT
>TRBJ2-1|few|TRBV13|-
CASTLAQRAGYNEQFF
TGTGCCAGCACCCTAGCCCAAAGGGCGGGCTACAATGAGCAGTTCTTC
>TRBJ2-1|many|TRBV5-1|TRBD2
CASSLGGGANEQFF
TGCGCCAGCAGCTTGGGCGGGGGGGCCAATGAGCAGTTCTTC
>TRBJ1-2|many|TRBV20-1|-
CSATPKSNYGYTF
TGCAGTGCTACCCCGAAGAGTAACTATGGCTACACCTTC
>TRBJ2-7|many|TRBV28|-
CASSLYRAETYEQYF
TGTGCCAGCAGTTTGTACAGGGCCGAGACCTACGAGCAGTACTTC
>TRBJ2-3|few|TRBV7-9|TRBD2
CASSLMGGGLTDTQYF
TGTGCCAGCAGCTTAATGGGCGGGGGGCTCACAGATACGCAGTATTTT
>TRBJ2-3|many|TRBV7-2|-
CASSLSTTSTDTQYF
TGTGCCAGCAGCTTATCGACAACTAGCACAGATACGCAGTATTTT
>TRBJ2-3|many|TRBV7-3|-
CASSLSVTGDTDTQYF
TGTGCCAGCAGCTTAAGCGTGACAGGAGACACAGATACGCAGTATTTT
>TRBJ2-2|many|TRBV12-3/TRBV12-4|TRBD1
CASSRVTGDDWARELFF
TGTGCCAGCAGCCGAGTCACAGGGGACGATTGGGCGCGGGAGCTGTTTTTT
>TRBJ2-3|few|TRBV11-2|-
CASSGPQGVTDTQYF
TGTGCCAGCAGTGGACCTCAGGGTGTGACAGATACGCAGTATTTT
>TRBJ2-1|many|TRBV7-8|TRBD2
CASSFRTSGGAGSHNEQFF
TGTGCCAGCAGCTTCCGGACTAGCGGGGGGGCCGGGTCCCACAATGAGCAGTTCTTC
>TRBJ1-5|few|TRBV27|-
CASSSGGAQHF
TGTGCCAGCAGTTCCGGGGGGGCCCAGCATTTT
>TRBJ1-2|many|TRBV4-1|-
CASSQDPRANYGYTF
TGCGCCAGCAGCCAAGATCCCAGGGCCAACTATGGCTACACCTTC
>TRBJ2-7|many|TRBV4-2|-
CASSLSLGSSSYEQYF
TGTGCCAGCAGCCTTTCCCTCGGGTCCAGCTCCTACGAGCAGTACTTC
>TRBJ2-7|many|TRBV24-1|-
CATSDPAQPYEQYF
TGTGCCACCAGTGATCCCGCCCAGCCCTACGAGCAGTACTTC
>TRBJ2-1|many|TRBV3-1|-
CASSQGVSSYNEQFF
TGTGCCAGCAGCCAAGGGGTAAGCTCCTACAATGAGCAGTTCTTC
>TRBJ2-3|many|TRBV7-6|TRBD1
CASSSVGDRATDTQYF
TGTGCCAGCAGCTCGGTGGGGGACAGGGCGACAGATACGCAGTATTTT
>TRBJ2-2|many|TRBV12-3/TRBV12-4|-
CASSLGGQRTGELFF
TGTGCCAGCAGTTTAGGGGGTCAACGCACCGGGGAGCTGTTTTTT
>TRBJ2-1|medium-sized|TRBV4-2|TRBD2
CASSRGSGGAVDINEQFF
TGTGCCAGCAGCCGAGGTAGCGGGGGGGCCGTGGATATCAATGAGCAGTTCTTC
>TRBJ1-2|many|TRBV7-9|-
CASSLSTVDYPGYTF
TGTGCCAGCAGCTTATCGACAGTCGATTATCCCGGCTACACCTTC
>TRBJ1-5|many|TRBV19|-
CASSILAVGEPQHF
TGTGCCAGTAGTATACTGGCAGTAGGAGAGCCCCAGCATTTT
>TRBJ2-1|many|TRBV7-8|TRBD2
CASSYGTSGGDNEQFF
TGTGCCAGCAGCTACGGGACTAGCGGGGGAGACAATGAGCAGTTCTTC
>TRBJ2-1|many|TRBV27|-
CASNEQFF
TGTGCCAGCAATGAGCAGTTCTTC
>TRBJ1-2|many|TRBV7-9|-
CASSSVGQHSGYTF
TGTGCCAGCAGCTCAGTAGGACAGCACTCCGGCTACACCTTC
>TRBJ1-2|many|TRBV5-1|-
CASSTEVNGYTF
TGCGCCAGCAGCACTGAGGTGAATGGCTACACCTTC
>TRBJ1-1|many|TRBV4-1|-
CASSQEETVNTEAFF
TGCGCCAGCAGCCAAGAGGAGACGGTGAACACTGAAGCTTTCTTT
>TRBJ2-6|many|TRBV7-9|-
CASRDDRSTSSGANVLTF
TGTGCCAGTCGGGACGACAGGTCGACATCCTCTGGGGCCAACGTCCTGACTTTC
>TRBJ2-7|medium-sized|TRBV28|TRBD2
CASSFPGLVYEQYF
TGTGCCAGCAGTTTTCCGGGACTAGTCTACGAGCAGTACTTC
>TRBJ2-7|medium-sized|TRBV7-9|TRBD1
CASSLIQGASEQYF
TGTGCCAGCAGCTTAATACAGGGGGCGAGTGAGCAGTACTTC
>TRBJ2-1|many|TRBV5-1|TRBD2
CASKSSGGAYNEQFF
TGCGCCAGCAAATCTAGCGGGGGTGCCTACAATGAGCAGTTCTTC
>TRBJ1-5|-|TRBV19|-
CASSGGPGGQPQHF
TGTGCCAGTAGTGGCGGACCGGGGGGACAGCCCCAGCATTTT
>TRBJ1-2|many|TRBV12-3/TRBV12-4|-
CASSLGLNLLEGYTF
TGTGCCAGCAGTTTAGGTCTCAATCTCCTGGAAGGCTACACCTTC
>TRBJ2-7|-|TRBV12-3/TRBV12-4|-
CASSLPFVGTTGYEQYF
TGTGCCAGCAGTTTGCCTTTTGTTGGGACGACAGGCTACGAGCAGTACTTC
>TRBJ1-1|many|TRBV19|-
CASSSRTDTEAFF
TGTGCCAGTAGTTCCAGGACAGACACTGAAGCTTTCTTT
>TRBJ1-1|many|TRBV29-1|-
CSGTDGTNTEAFF
TGCAGCGGGACAGACGGGACGAACACTGAAGCTTTCTTT
>TRBJ1-4|many|TRBV7-9|-
CASSETGEEKLFF
TGTGCCAGCAGCGAAACAGGAGAAGAAAAACTGTTTTTT
>TRBJ1-2|many|TRBV5-1|-
CASSLLGEHGYTF
TGCGCCAGCAGCCTCCTGGGGGAACATGGCTACACCTTC
>TRBJ2-7|many|TRBV27|TRBD1
CASSYGTGAYEQYF
TGTGCCAGCAGTTACGGGACAGGGGCCTACGAGCAGTACTTC
>TRBJ2-2|many|TRBV6-6|-
CASSTTFGSHTGELFF
TGTGCCAGCAGTACGACATTTGGGAGCCACACCGGGGAGCTGTTTTTT
>TRBJ2-7|few|TRBV11-1|TRBD1
CASSWDRAYEQYF
TGTGCCAGCAGCTGGGACAGGGCCTACGAGCAGTACTTC
>TRBJ2-3|many|TRBV27|-
CASTLGAEDTQYF
TGTGCCAGCACCCTCGGGGCGGAAGATACGCAGTATTTT
>TRBJ2-5|many|TRBV27|-
CASSLSTGIQETQYF
TGTGCCAGCAGTTTATCCACGGGGATACAAGAGACCCAGTACTTC
>TRBJ2-3|many|TRBV7-3|-
CASSFLGGTDTQYF
TGTGCCAGCAGCTTTTTAGGGGGCACAGATACGCAGTATTTT
>TRBJ2-5|many|TRBV20-1|TRBD2
CSASRLAGTETQYF
TGCAGTGCTTCCCGACTAGCGGGGACGGAGACCCAGTACTTC
>TRBJ2-1|many|TRBV5-1|TRBD2
CASRKSSGPSSYNEQFF
TGCGCCAGCAGAAAGAGTAGCGGGCCTAGCTCCTACAATGAGCAGTTCTTC
>TRBJ2-2|medium-sized|TRBV24-1|-
CATSDWTGELFF
TGTGCCACCAGTGACTGGACCGGGGAGCTGTTTTTT